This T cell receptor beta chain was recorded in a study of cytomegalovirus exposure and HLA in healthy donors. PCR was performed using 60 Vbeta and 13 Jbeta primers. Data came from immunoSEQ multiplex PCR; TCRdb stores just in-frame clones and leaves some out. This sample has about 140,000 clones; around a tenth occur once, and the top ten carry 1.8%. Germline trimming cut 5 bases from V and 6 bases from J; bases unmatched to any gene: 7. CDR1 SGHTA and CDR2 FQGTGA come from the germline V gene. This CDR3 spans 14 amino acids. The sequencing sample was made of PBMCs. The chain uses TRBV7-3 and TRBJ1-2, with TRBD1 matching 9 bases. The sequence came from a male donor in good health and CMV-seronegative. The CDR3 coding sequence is TGTGCCAGCAGCGCCGGACAGGGGACCCATGGCTACACCTTC. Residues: CASSAGQGTHGYTF.